Below, 18 T cell receptor beta chains from the same sample are listed, as sequenced in a study of blood T cell repertoires in COVID-19. Sequencing was performed with immunoSEQ multiplex PCR; in TCRdb, only in-frame clones are kept and a portion is missing. The table lists under 300,000 clones, roughly 88% of them singletons. The sample taken for sequencing was peripheral blood. These receptors originate from a middle-aged woman who had recovered from COVID-19.

This rearrangement joins TRBV5-6 to TRBJ2-3, with D possibly TRBD1 on 6 matching bases. The CDR3 is 16 amino acids. The V gene's germline CDR1 is SGHDT and CDR2 YYEEEE. The ends were cut back, 3 bases at V and 2 bases at J, with 16 bases in the middle. CDR3 nucleotides: TGTGCCAGCAGCTCGCTATCAGGGGCGGTCACAGATACGCAGTATTTT. Amino acids: CASSSLSGAVTDTQYF.

The chain has TRBV10-3 and TRBJ2-3; TRBD2 aligns across 11 bases. Trimming removed 7 bases from V and 4 bases from J; junction bases left unmatched: 4. The CDR3 sequence is 14 residues long. Looked up from germline, CDR1 is ENHRY and CDR2 is SYGVKD. The CDR3 loop reads CAINGLAGADTQYF. The CDR3 coding sequence is TGTGCCATCAACGGACTAGCGGGCGCAGATACGCAGTATTTT.

The chain uses TRBV10-2 and TRBJ2-3; 8 bases line up with TRBD2. The J segment lost 6 bases and the V segment lost 7 bases, leaving 12 bases of the junction unmatched. Germline V gene sequence: CDR1 WSHSY, CDR2 SAAADI. The CDR3 contains 15 residues. For the CDR3, the DNA is TGCGCCAGCATGAGGTACAGCGGGAGAGGGGATACGCAGTATTTT. Translating gives CASMRYSGRGDTQYF.

This clone was observed a single time. The chain has TRBV19 and TRBJ2-4; the match to TRBD2 covers 10 bases. With V trimmed by 3 bases and J by 3 bases, 5 bases remained unmatched. The germline CDR1 and CDR2 sequences are LNHDA and SQIVND (reference sequence). This CDR3 spans 16 amino acids. The CDR3 loop reads CASSIERGGLKNIQYF. The CDR3 bases are TGTGCCAGTAGTATCGAGCGGGGGGGCCTCAAAAACATTCAGTACTTC. The full variable domain, in which reference TRBV19 and TRBJ2-4 provide the parts outside the CDR3, is DGGITQSPKYLFRKEGQNVTLSCEQNLNHDAMYWYRQDPGQGLRLIYYSQIVNDFQKGDIAEGYSVSREKKESFPLTVTSAQKNPTAFYLCASSIERGGLKNIQYFGAGTRLSVL.

In DNA, the CDR3 is TGTGCCAGCAGTTTCGAGCGGCTGGGGGCTTTCTTT. Protein sequence: CASSFERLGAFF. The chain couples TRBV28 to TRBJ1-1; D remains ambiguous. The CDR3 length is 12 residues. Germline assignment: CDR1 MDHEN and CDR2 SYDVKM. The V and J ends lost 3 bases and 11 bases respectively, with 13 bases between them.

This clone came up a few times. The rearrangement links TRBV7-9 to TRBJ1-3; the match to TRBD1 covers 7 bases. V lost 1 base, J lost 1 base, and 7 bases stayed unmatched. In germline, CDR1 is SEHNR, CDR2 FQNEAQ (reference sequence). The length of the CDR3 is 17 residues. The CDR3 is CASSLEGTDRSGNTIYF. DNA for the CDR3: TGTGCCAGCAGCTTAGAGGGGACAGACCGATCTGGAAACACCATATATTTT. Full variable domain (rest looked up from reference TRBV7-9 and TRBJ1-3): DTGVSQNPRHKITKRGQNVTFRCDPISEHNRLYWYRQTLGQGPEFLTYFQNEAQLEKSRLLSDRFSAERPKGSFSTLEIQRTEQGDSAMYLCASSLEGTDRSGNTIYFGEGSWLTVV.

The chain is built from TRBV10-3 and TRBJ2-3, with 10 bases matching TRBD2. Germline lookup yields CDR1 ENHRY and CDR2 SYGVKD. The CDR3 is 15 residues long. Trimming cost V 4 bases and J 0 bases; bases outside gene matches: 1. The CDR3 region has the DNA TGTGCCATCAGTGTGACTAGCGGGAGCACAGATACGCAGTATTTT. It is translated as CAISVTSGSTDTQYF.

V usage is TRBV6-2 or TRBV6-3 and J usage is TRBJ2-3; D is perhaps TRBD2 (5 bases). Germline-derived CDR1 and CDR2 are MNHEY and SVGEGT. Trimming removed 2 bases at V and 1 base at J, with 10 bases between. This CDR3 has 15 residues. The CDR3 DNA reads TGTGCCAGCAGTTACGGGAGAAGGGGCACAGATACGCAGTATTTT. Its translation: CASSYGRRGTDTQYF.

This rearrangement joins TRBV29-1 to TRBJ1-2, with no clear D. The CDR3 spans 12 residues. CDR1 is SQVTM, CDR2 ANQGSEA, per germline. With 5 bases removed from V and 4 bases from J, the gap between germline ends came to 11 bases. CDR3 sequence reads: CSVRREGYGYTF. The CDR3 bases are TGCAGCGTTCGGAGGGAGGGCTATGGCTACACCTTC. Using reference TRBV29-1 and TRBJ1-2 for the parts outside the CDR3, the full variable domain is SAVISQKPSRDICQRGTSLTIQCQVDSQVTMMFWYRQQPGQSLTLIATANQGSEATYESGFVIDKFPISRPNLTFSTLTVSNMSPEDSSIYLCSVRREGYGYTFGSGTRLTVV.

This chain uses TRBV19 with TRBJ1-3; no firm D call. The CDR3 runs 12 residues. Germline loops: CDR1 LNHDA, CDR2 SQIVND (reference sequence). Trimming stripped 6 bases from V and 1 base from J, with 4 bases between. DNA of the CDR3: TGTGCCAGTAGCCTTTCTGGAAACACCATATATTTT. It specifies CASSLSGNTIYF.

The gene calls are TRBV24-1 and TRBJ1-5, with D hard to call. In germline, CDR1 is KGHDR, CDR2 SFDVKD. This CDR3 region has 14 residues. V lost 6 bases, J lost 1 base, and 9 bases lay in between. In DNA, the CDR3 is TGTGCCACCAGTTCCCCGGGGAGCAATCAGCCCCAGCATTTT. It specifies CATSSPGSNQPQHF.

This clone appeared a single time. The CDR3 bases are TGTGCCAGCAGCCAAGGCCTAGCGGGAGCCTACAATGAGCAGTTCTTC. Translated: CASSQGLAGAYNEQFF. This chain links TRBV14 with TRBJ2-1; the match to TRBD2 covers 10 bases. CDR3 length: 16 amino acids. With V trimmed by 1 base and J by 2 bases, 2 bases remained unmatched. Germline V gene lookup returns CDR1 SGHDN and CDR2 FVKESK.

The gene calls are TRBV7-2 and TRBJ2-7; 8 bases are shared with TRBD2. The length of the CDR3 is 15 residues. Looked up from germline, CDR1 is SGHTA and CDR2 is FQGNSA. Unmatched junction bases numbered 11, after V lost 3 bases and J lost 7 bases. The chain's CDR3 is CASSLSGGGFREQYF. In DNA, the CDR3 is TGTGCCAGCAGCTTGAGTGGCGGGGGGTTTAGAGAGCAGTACTTC.

The rearrangement links TRBV11-2 to TRBJ2-1, with 9 bases lining up with TRBD1. Trimming took 3 bases from V and 6 from J; bases not matched to a gene: 3. The CDR3 length is 14 residues. From germline, CDR1 is SGHAT and CDR2 FQNNGV. The CDR3, as DNA: TGTGCCAGCAGCTTGGACAGGGGAGGCAATGAGCAGTTCTTC. Protein: CASSLDRGGNEQFF.

The chain employs TRBV7-2 and TRBJ2-7, with TRBD2 matching 12 bases. There are 17 residues in the CDR3. Trimming at V came to 1 base and at J to 6 bases, leaving 10 bases not matched to a gene. The germline CDR1 and CDR2 sequences are SGHTA and FQGNSA. The CDR3 reads CASSLVYLAGGGGEQYF. The CDR3 DNA reads TGTGCCAGCAGCTTAGTGTACCTAGCGGGAGGGGGTGGCGAGCAGTACTTC.

CDR3 protein: CATSDRVDTGELFF. The CDR3, as DNA: TGTGCCACCAGCGACAGGGTGGACACCGGGGAGCTGTTTTTT. The rearrangement links TRBV15 to TRBJ2-2; 7 bases match TRBD1. Germline CDR1 and CDR2: LNHNV and YYDKDF (reference sequence). The CDR3 loop spans 14 amino acids. The junction had 3 bases not matched to a gene; V was cut back by 5 bases and J by 3 bases.

V and J are TRBV29-1 and TRBJ2-7; 8 bases align to TRBD1. Germline-derived CDR1 and CDR2 are SQVTM and ANQGSEA. Trimming removed 6 bases from V and 6 bases from J; junction bases left unmatched: 10. The CDR3 loop spans 13 amino acids. DNA for the CDR3: TGCAGCGTGTCCGGACAGGGAGGACGCGAGCAGTACTTC. Encoded protein: CSVSGQGGREQYF.

This chain links TRBV12-5 with TRBJ1-5; D not certain. The CDR3 sequence is 12 residues long. The V end lost 2 bases, the J end lost 5 bases, and 4 bases lay between the germline ends. Germline V gives CDR1 LGHNT, CDR2 FRNRAP. The CDR3: CASGLPDQPQHF. The CDR3 DNA follows: TGTGCTAGTGGTTTGCCGGATCAGCCCCAGCATTTT.